These 9 T cell receptor beta chains share one sample of origin, sequenced in a study of CD8 T cells in Susac syndrome. Random hexamers were used to reverse transcribe the RNA input (0.5 to 1 ug). One entry per CDR3 protein results from TCRdb running MiXCR on the immunoSEQ multiplex PCR reads. The data hold over 150,000 distinct CDR3 sequences, with 90% to 97% observed a single time. Sequences were obtained from CD4+ T cells from PBMCs. Every receptor here comes from a human donor with Susac syndrome.

This chain uses TRBV29-1 with TRBJ2-5; TRBD1 agrees at 7 bases. The CDR3 loop spans 14 amino acids. V shed 2 bases, J shed 4 bases, and the junction held 7 bases outside the gene matches. Germline assignment: CDR1 SQVTM and CDR2 ANQGSEA. The CDR3 here is CSVEKGQAGETQYF. The CDR3 DNA reads TGCAGCGTTGAAAAAGGACAGGCGGGAGAGACCCAGTACTTC.

As regards this clonotype: Its ends do not fully match the called genes, so a read error is possible. The CDR3 DNA reads TGTGCCAGCAGTTTGAGTAGCCTAGGAAGCACCATATATTTT. Its protein is CASSLSSLGSTIYF. This chain joins TRBV12-3 or TRBV12-4 and TRBJ1-3; D call uncertain. CDR3 length: 14 residues.

This clonotype was counted a single time. The chain recombines TRBV18 with TRBJ2-5; D ambiguous. V was trimmed by 5 bases and J by 4 bases, leaving 11 bases between them. Germline V lookup: CDR1 KGHSH, CDR2 LQKENI. This CDR3 spans 13 amino acids. The CDR3: CASSTLPRETQYF. The CDR3 DNA reads TGTGCCAGCTCAACTCTGCCCAGAGAGACCCAGTACTTC.

The rearrangement links TRBV5-1 to TRBJ2-2; D unclear. Germline CDR1 and CDR2: SGHRS and YFSETQ. V lost 1 base, J lost 2 bases, and 15 bases lay in between. This CDR3 has 17 amino acids. Here the CDR3 DNA reads TGCGCCAGCAGCTTGACCCTAGTTGCAGCCAACACCGGGGAGCTGTTTTTT. It codes for CASSLTLVAANTGELFF.

J is TRBJ2-5 and V is TRBV9; 9 positions match TRBD1. V lost 4 bases, J lost 1 base, and 8 bases stayed unmatched. CDR3 size: 16 residues. CDR1 and CDR2 (germline): SGDLS, YYNGEE. This CDR3 reads CASSLRDRGGQETQYF. In DNA, the CDR3 is TGTGCCAGCAGCCTTAGAGACAGGGGGGGCCAAGAGACCCAGTACTTC.

This clonotype has only one observation. The chain is built from TRBV29-1 and TRBJ1-1; D is unclear. CDR3 length: 12 amino acids. Trimming removed 3 bases at V and 1 base at J, with 6 bases between. Germline CDR1 is SQVTM and CDR2 is ANQGSEA. CDR3 protein: CSVDVQNTEAFF. The CDR3 DNA sequence: TGCAGCGTTGACGTACAGAACACTGAAGCTTTCTTT.

V gene TRBV6-1 combines with J gene TRBJ1-2, with a weak D call TRBD1 (6 bases). Germline values: CDR1 MNHNS, CDR2 SASEGT. Deletions cut 7 bases from V and 4 bases from J, with 19 bases between. The CDR3 is made up of 15 amino acids. This CDR3 reads CASTPDSWAPYGYTF. The DNA for the CDR3 is TGTGCCAGCACCCCGGACAGTTGGGCCCCCTATGGCTACACCTTC.

V and J are TRBV29-1 and TRBJ2-5; D might be TRBD2 (6 bases). The germline gives CDR1 SQVTM, CDR2 ANQGSEA. The CDR3 runs 12 residues. The V end lost 7 bases, the J end lost 1 base, and 10 bases lay between the germline ends. In DNA form, the CDR3 reads TGCAGCGCCGGGACTTCCCAAGAGACCCAGTACTTC. Protein sequence: CSAGTSQETQYF.

The chain has TRBV29-1 and TRBJ2-1; D ambiguous. The CDR3 sequence is 12 residues long. The V gene lost 7 bases and the J gene lost 5 bases, with 12 bases spanning the gap. CDR1 and CDR2 (germline): SQVTM, ANQGSEA. The CDR3 sequence: CSAGGPDNEQFF. The CDR3 coding sequence is TGCAGCGCCGGCGGACCCGACAATGAGCAGTTCTTC.